Included here is one T cell receptor (beta chain) sequence, with context. Its antigen is not identified. The data belong to a study of CD8 T cells in ankylosing spondylitis. General study results and limits: A TCR beta motif of 7 to 9 highly homologous variants seemed to mark ankylosing spondylitis blood.

Germline V CDR1 and CDR2: SGDLS, YYNGEE. With 2 bases removed from V and 1 base from J, the gap between germline ends came to 9 bases. This CDR3 contains 14 residues. One entry per CDR3 protein, called by TCRdb with MiXCR from the 5' RACE reads. This table has under 850,000 distinct CDR3 sequences, around a fifth appearing once. The sequenced sample was blood, either unsorted or a sorted T cell fraction (not recorded which). This chain uses TRBV9 with TRBJ1-2; no clear D. This TCR was sampled from a male donor with ankylosing spondylitis. CDR3 sequence: CASSVGDVNYGYTF. The CDR3 DNA follows: TGTGCCAGCAGCGTTGGAGACGTTAACTATGGCTACACCTTC.